The T cell receptor (beta chain) described here comes from a study of blood T cell repertoires in COVID-19. Study-wide background: Whether acute or convalescent, the COVID-19 samples came from the United States, Italy and Spain. Sources were T cells, B-cell-depleted T cells, or PBMCs; the material itself was cDNA or gDNA.

V trimming: 3 bases; J trimming: 4 bases; junction bases outside the gene matches: 7. The CDR3 has 15 residues. The germline V gene encodes CDR1 LGHNA and CDR2 YNFKEQ. Authors' processing steps: Reference gene primer amplification yielded estimated nucleated cell counts. Profiled with immunoSEQ multiplex PCR; TCRdb holds only in-frame clones, not every one. Clonal size and the V and J genes are those of that table, whereas D and trimming came from the DNA. The table has about 320,000 clones, roughly 90% seen once. V usage is TRBV4-2 and J usage is TRBJ1-1; 8 nucleotides match TRBD1. The sequencing sample was made of peripheral blood. The TCR comes from a young man who had recovered from COVID-19. DNA of the CDR3: TGTGCCAGCAGCCACCGCGGACAGGGCGTCACTGAAGCTTTCTTT. The encoded protein is CASSHRGQGVTEAFF.